The 3 T cell receptor beta chains reported below all come from one sample, sequenced in a study of blood T cells in healthy people across ages. Alongside a J-beta primer mix, a sample-barcoded 5' primer served in a second PCR lasting roughly 7 to 11 cycles. TCRdb reprocessed the 5' RACE reads with MiXCR, giving one entry per CDR3 protein. Of around 990,000 distinct CDR3 sequences listed, approximately 38% are singletons. Sequencing was performed on blood. The receptor set was obtained from a man aged 18 to 30 in good health.

J is TRBJ1-2 and V is TRBV3-1; possible D gene TRBD1, 5 bases. The CDR3 is made up of 15 amino acids. Trimming left V 0 bases short and J 6 bases short, with 14 bases between. The V gene's germline CDR1 is LGHDT and CDR2 YNNKEL (reference sequence). The CDR3 spells CASSQDARGGNGYTF. In DNA form, the CDR3 reads TGTGCCAGCAGCCAAGACGCCCGGGGGGGAAATGGCTACACCTTC.

This clonotype showed up just a few times. This chain connects TRBV18 to TRBJ1-2, with 8 bases fitting TRBD1. Germline V gives CDR1 KGHSH, CDR2 LQKENI. V lost 1 base, J lost 8 bases, and 6 bases stayed unmatched. This CDR3 spans 14 amino acids. The CDR3, as DNA: TGTGCCAGCTCACCACAAGACAGGGGCTGGGGCTACACCTTC. Its protein is CASSPQDRGWGYTF. The whole variable domain, remainder taken from reference TRBV18 and TRBJ1-2, is NAGVMQNPRHLVRRRGQEARLRCSPMKGHSHVYWYRQLPEEGLKFMVYLQKENIIDESGMPKERFSAEFPKEGPSILRIQQVVRGDSAAYFCASSPQDRGWGYTFGSGTRLTVV.

The genes are TRBV6-1 and TRBJ2-5; the match to TRBD1 covers 9 bases. The CDR3 totals 16 residues. CDR1 and CDR2 (germline): MNHNS, SASEGT. V lost 3 bases and J lost 5; bases outside the gene matches: 10. CDR3 in amino acids: CASSDVGQGILETQYF. The CDR3, as DNA: TGTGCCAGCAGTGATGTGGGACAGGGTATTTTGGAGACCCAGTACTTC.